A single sample is the source of the 16 T cell receptor beta chains below, sequenced in a study of tumor and adjacent non-tumor tissue in lung cancer. The template was RNA from unsorted bulk tissue. The library came from three nested PCR rounds adapted from ARM-PCR protocols. TCRdb recomputed calls from the multiplex PCR reads with MiXCR, one row per CDR3 protein. In the table there are 200,000 to 250,000 distinct CDR3 sequences, 70% to 75% of which are singletons. The sequencing input was lung tumor tissue. Receptors were obtained from a man aged 60 to 75 with non-small cell lung cancer.

On this clonotype: The junction departs from germline at one end; a sequencing error may be responsible. This chain links TRBV20-1 with TRBJ1-1, with no clear D. Germline values: CDR1 DFQATT, CDR2 SNEGSKA (reference sequence). The length of the CDR3 is 13 residues. As DNA, the CDR3 is TGCAATGCTAGTCCGTGGGCGGTCACTGAAGCTTTCTTC. It codes for CNASPWAVTEAFF.

For this clonotype: The junction does not match germline at one end; this may be a read error. The rearrangement joins TRBV6-2 or TRBV6-3 to TRBJ1-5; D gene uncertain. Germline V gives CDR1 MNHEY, CDR2 SVGEGT. The CDR3 spans 15 residues. The CDR3 region is CASSYSYVSNQPQLF. In DNA form, the CDR3 reads TGTGCCAGCAGTTACTCCTACGTTAGTAATCAGCCCCAGCTTTTT.

This clonotype is medium-sized within its sample. The chain is built from TRBV5-4 and TRBJ1-2; D is perhaps TRBD1 (6 bases). V gave up 3 bases and J gave up 6 bases, with 12 bases separating them. This CDR3 has 13 residues. CDR1 is SGHNT, CDR2 YYREEE, per germline (reference sequence). The CDR3 DNA is TGTGCCAGCAGCTCCGGGACATCTAATGGCTACACCTTC. It codes for CASSSGTSNGYTF.

For this clonotype: At one end, the junction sequence differs from germline, possibly due to a read error. The chain combines TRBV20-1 with TRBJ1-2, with D unresolved. The CDR3 totals 13 residues. From germline, CDR1 is DFQATT and CDR2 SNEGSKA (reference sequence). CDR3 region: CSASPGSAYGNTF. As DNA, the CDR3 is TGCAGTGCGTCACCGGGGAGCGCCTATGGCAACACCTTC.

A note on this clonotype: A single base separates this from a much larger clone, so it may be a read error. The chain uses TRBV29-1 and TRBJ1-1; D call uncertain. Germline V gene sequence: CDR1 SQVTM, CDR2 ANQGSEA. CDR3 size: 11 residues. The CDR3 DNA reads TGCAGCTTACTCTTGAACATTGAAGCTTTCTTT. Its protein is CSLLLNIEAFF.

To note about this clonotype: A junction boundary mismatches the germline segment, possibly from a read error. The chain carries TRBV11-3 and TRBJ2-7; D is perhaps TRBD2 (6 bases). Per germline, CDR1 SGHNT and CDR2 YENEEA. CDR3 length: 15 amino acids. CDR3 protein: CGSNSSAGIDYEHYF. The DNA for the CDR3 is TGTGGCAGCAACTCCTCAGCGGGCATCGACTACGAGCACTACTTC.

This clonotype was found once. In this CDR3 the conserved last residue, phenylalanine or tryptophan, is missing, so a read error is likely. The CDR3 region is CASGRTSGGYTDTQYS. The CDR3 bases are TGTGCCAGCGGCCGGACTAGCGGGGGGTACACAGATACGCAGTATTCT. The chain joins TRBV11-2 to TRBJ2-3, with 14 bases identical to TRBD2. V lost 8 bases to trimming and J lost 2 bases; unmatched junction nucleotides: 6. This CDR3 comprises 16 residues. Germline V gives CDR1 SGHAT, CDR2 FQNNGV.

Of note for this clonotype: It may be a read error: a sequence one base away is much more abundant. The J gene is TRBJ2-2, the V gene TRBV12-3 or TRBV12-4; 9 bases are shared with TRBD1. With 6 bases clipped from V and 6 bases from J, the junction kept 8 bases outside the gene matches. CDR3 length equals 15 residues. In nucleotides, the CDR3 is TGTGCCAGCAGACCGGGACAGGGACGGGCCGGGGAGCTGTTTTTT. It translates to CASRPGQGRAGELFF.

For this clonotype: A much larger clone lies one base from this, so it may be a read error. Without the conserved terminal phenylalanine or tryptophan, this CDR3 likely stems from a read error. The rearrangement links TRBV12-3 or TRBV12-4 to TRBJ1-3; D is undetermined. CDR3 size: 11 residues. V gave up 5 bases and J gave up 3 bases, with 2 bases separating them. CDR3 coding DNA: TGTGCCAGCAGTCTTGGAAACACCATATATCTT. This codes for CASSLGNTIYL.

A note on this clonotype: One end of the junction fails to match germline, which may point to a read error. The rearrangement links TRBV11-3 to TRBJ2-3; 9 positions agree with TRBD1. CDR1 and CDR2 (germline): SGHNT, YENEEA. The CDR3 spans 14 residues. CDR3 DNA: TGTGCCAACAGCCCCGGACAGGGGACAGAAACGCAGTATTTT. Protein: CANSPGQGTETQYF. The full variable domain, its missing parts supplied by reference TRBV11-3 and TRBJ2-3, is EAGVVQSPRYKIIEKKQPVAFWCNPISGHNTLYWYLQNLGQGPELLIRYENEEAVDDSQLPKDRFSAERLKGVDSTLKIQPAELGDSAVYLCANSPGQGTETQYFGPGTRLTVL.

This clonotype was seen more than once but under ten times. This sequence joins TRBV20-1 and TRBJ2-7; TRBD2 matches at 8 bases. The CDR3 consists of 13 residues. The J segment lost 5 bases and the V segment lost 3 bases, leaving 6 bases of the junction unmatched. Per germline, CDR1 DFQATT and CDR2 SNEGSKA (reference sequence). CDR3 loop: CSASPAGVDEQYF. DNA for the CDR3: TGCAGTGCTAGTCCAGCGGGAGTCGACGAGCAGTACTTC.

This chain connects TRBV20-1 to TRBJ2-7; a weak D match, TRBD1 (5 bases). This CDR3 has 15 residues. Per the germline V gene, CDR1 is DFQATT and CDR2 is SNEGSKA (reference sequence). The V end was cut by 6 bases, the J end by 2 bases, with 20 bases between. The CDR3 spells CSAAVGAVRTYEQYF. In nucleotides, the CDR3 is TGCAGTGCCGCCGTAGGGGCAGTCAGAACCTACGAGCAGTACTTC.

The chain links TRBV20-1 to TRBJ2-3, with TRBD2 matching 11 bases. There are 14 residues in the CDR3. Germline assignment: CDR1 DFQATT and CDR2 SNEGSKA (reference sequence). V lost 3 bases to trimming and J lost 5 bases; unmatched junction nucleotides: 4. CDR3 in amino acids: CSARVLAGVDTQYF. CDR3 DNA sequence: TGCAGTGCTAGGGTACTAGCGGGGGTAGATACGCAGTATTTT.

The chain uses TRBV20-1 and TRBJ1-5; no reliable D call. The J call is uncertain, as TRBJ2-3 better fits the DNA end. The germline CDR1 and CDR2 sequences are DFQATT and SNEGSKA (reference sequence). The length of the CDR3 is 12 residues. The CDR3 DNA follows: TGCAGTGCTAGGGTGGGTGATCAGCCCCAGTATTTT. Its protein is CSARVGDQPQYF.

This clonotype has a handful of counts. Likely a read error: the CDR3 ends without its conserved phenylalanine or tryptophan. The CDR3: CVSSFGIGGSGANVLTY. In nucleotides, the CDR3 is TGTGTCAGCAGTTTCGGGATAGGGGGCTCTGGGGCCAACGTCCTGACTTAC. This sequence joins TRBV6-5 and TRBJ2-6, with a possible D match to TRBD1 (6 bases). The germline V gene encodes CDR1 MNHEY and CDR2 SVGAGI. This CDR3 has 17 amino acids.

The chain is built from TRBV12-3 or TRBV12-4 and TRBJ2-1; 11 bases fit TRBD2. This CDR3 spans 15 amino acids. Trimming cost V 6 bases and J 7 bases; bases outside gene matches: 8. The CDR3 sequence: CASSRGSGRGNEQFF. CDR3 DNA sequence: TGTGCCAGCAGCCGCGGTAGCGGGAGGGGGAATGAGCAGTTCTTC.